One TCR beta chain is described in this entry. The sample originates from a study of cytomegalovirus exposure and HLA in healthy donors. It was the approximately 110-subject validation cohort, separate from the 666-subject first cohort, to which the donors belonged. Germline assignment: CDR1 SGHNT and CDR2 YYREEE (reference sequence). V dropped 0 bases and J dropped 0 bases, with 7 bases sitting between them. This CDR3 comprises 15 residues. The protocol was immunoSEQ multiplex PCR, while the TCRdb copy is restricted to in-frame clones and leaves out a portion. The table includes more than 85,000 clones, more than 75% detected once.

This sequence originates from a woman under 40 in good health and CMV-seropositive. The chain couples TRBV5-4 to TRBJ1-5; D ambiguous. The sample taken for sequencing was PBMCs. The CDR3 region is CASSLAGNSNQPQHF. The CDR3 nucleotides are TGTGCCAGCAGCTTGGCAGGTAATAGCAATCAGCCCCAGCATTTT.